This T cell receptor (beta chain) was sequenced for a study of T cells after yellow fever vaccination. Study summary: Where fractions had low cell numbers, libraries were prepared from them with the SMART-Seq v4 Ultra Low Input RNA kit.

General study points: The secondary response showed a weaker magnitude and a faster peak, day 5 versus 15. It was a small share of clonotypes that appeared in both CD4 and CD8 compartments.

This clonotype was seen repeatedly, ten times or more. Its antigen is currently unknown. It was through 5'RACE template switching that TCR cDNA was made, with a universal primer site and UMIs added. TCRdb processed the 5' RACE reads anew with MiXCR; each CDR3 protein has one entry. In the table there are more than 110,000 distinct CDR3 sequences, under 8% of which are singletons. The ends were cut back, 7 bases at V and 1 base at J, with 7 bases in the middle. Per the germline V gene, CDR1 is KGHDR and CDR2 is SFDVKD. The CDR3 totals 12 residues. The chain combines TRBV24-1 with TRBJ2-7; TRBD1 is a possible D gene (6 bases). Sample: CD4+ T cells sorted from PBMCs, taken 10 days after the yellow fever booster vaccination. The sequence was collected from a man aged 30 to 45 who received the YFV17D yellow fever vaccine. CDR3 protein: CATRTGSYEQYF. CDR3 nucleotides: TGTGCCACCAGGACAGGTTCCTACGAGCAGTACTTC.